Given below is one T cell receptor (beta chain) in context. The sample originates from a study of cytomegalovirus exposure and HLA in healthy donors. V trimming: 4 bases; J trimming: 1 base; junction bases outside the gene matches: 9. Germline lookup yields CDR1 SGHTA and CDR2 FQGTGA. This CDR3 spans 16 amino acids. Vbeta (60) and Jbeta (13) primers were used in the PCR. Libraries were prepared by immunoSEQ multiplex PCR; TCRdb keeps only in-frame clonotypes and omits some of them. This table has over 100,000 clones, 75% to 85% appearing once. This rearrangement joins TRBV7-3 to TRBJ1-1, with 7 bases aligning to TRBD1. The TCR originated in a woman aged 18-30 years in good health and CMV-seropositive. Sequenced: PBMCs. This CDR3 is CASSSKEGTENTEAFF. As DNA, the CDR3 is TGTGCCAGCAGCTCAAAAGAAGGGACAGAGAACACTGAAGCTTTCTTT. Full variable domain (rest looked up from reference TRBV7-3 and TRBJ1-1): GAGVSQTPSNKVTEKGKYVELRCDPISGHTALYWYRQSLGQGPEFLIYFQGTGAADDSGLPNDRFFAVRPEGSVSTLKIQRTERGDSAVYLCASSSKEGTENTEAFFGQGTRLTVV.